This TCR beta chain was recovered during a study of cytomegalovirus exposure and HLA in healthy donors. The study, taken as a whole, reports: Researchers reported in a later analysis that a missense DCLRE1C variant was tied to TCR beta V- and J-gene trimming.

A word on this clone: The antigen remains undetermined.

This CDR3 region has 12 residues. The germline V gene has CDR1 SGHRS and CDR2 YFSETQ. V lost 0 bases, J lost 9 bases, and 2 bases stayed unmatched. Healthy bone marrow donors made up the cohort. Nobody recorded the CMV serostatus of this donor. The PCR made use of 60 Vbeta and 13 Jbeta primers. Assay used: immunoSEQ multiplex PCR; TCRdb lists only in-frame clones, some missing. Of about 89,000 clones listed, 64% were seen once; the top ten hold 2% to 2.5%. This receptor was obtained from a human donor in good health. Sample: PBMCs. This chain joins TRBV5-1 and TRBJ1-1; TRBD1 aligns across 7 bases. DNA for the CDR3: TGCGCCAGCAGCTTGGGACAGGGTCAAGCTTTCTTT. Amino acid sequence: CASSLGQGQAFF.